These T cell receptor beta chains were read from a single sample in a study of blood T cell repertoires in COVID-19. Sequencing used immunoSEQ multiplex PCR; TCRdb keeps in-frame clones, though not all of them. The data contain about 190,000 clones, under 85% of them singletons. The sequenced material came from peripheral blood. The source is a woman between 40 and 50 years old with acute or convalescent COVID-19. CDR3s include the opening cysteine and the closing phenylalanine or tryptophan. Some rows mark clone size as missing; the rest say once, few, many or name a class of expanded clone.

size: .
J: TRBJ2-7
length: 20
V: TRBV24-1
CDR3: CATSDLQGRARQPSSYEQYF

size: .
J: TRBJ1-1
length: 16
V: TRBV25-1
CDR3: CASSEQGGQGATEAFF

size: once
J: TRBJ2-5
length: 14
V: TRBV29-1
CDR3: CSVNDHRIQETQYF

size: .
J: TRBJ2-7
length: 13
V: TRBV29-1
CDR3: CSVHDRVSYEQYF

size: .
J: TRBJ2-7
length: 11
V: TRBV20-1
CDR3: CSDIKIYEQYF

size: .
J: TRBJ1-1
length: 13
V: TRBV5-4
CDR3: CASSRPGNTEAFF

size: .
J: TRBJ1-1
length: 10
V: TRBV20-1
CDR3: CSAYITEAFF

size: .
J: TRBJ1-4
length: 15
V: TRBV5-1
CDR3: CASSRTGAGGEKLFF

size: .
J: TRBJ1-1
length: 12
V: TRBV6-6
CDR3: CASREEVTEAFF

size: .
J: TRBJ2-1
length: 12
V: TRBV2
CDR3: CASTLAPPDGLF

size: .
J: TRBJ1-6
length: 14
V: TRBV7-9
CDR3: CASSLPPGTGRLHF

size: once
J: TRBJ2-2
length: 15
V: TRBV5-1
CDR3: CASNHEGANTGELFF

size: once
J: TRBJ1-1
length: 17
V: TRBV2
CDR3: CATLPTGGFLGRTEAFF

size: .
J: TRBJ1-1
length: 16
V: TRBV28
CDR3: CASSWAGTGGGSEAFF

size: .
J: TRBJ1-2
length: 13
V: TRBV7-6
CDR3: CASRRGPGEGYTF

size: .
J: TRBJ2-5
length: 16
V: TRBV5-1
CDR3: CASSRRTGGTQETQYF

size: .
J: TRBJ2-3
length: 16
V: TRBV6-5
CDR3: CASSYNTGGSTDTQYF

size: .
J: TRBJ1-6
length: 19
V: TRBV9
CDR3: CASSVNSMSGGAGNSPLHF

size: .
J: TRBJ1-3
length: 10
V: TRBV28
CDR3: CASSLSGGGF

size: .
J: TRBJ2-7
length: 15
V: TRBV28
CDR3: CASSSGQGKSYEQYF

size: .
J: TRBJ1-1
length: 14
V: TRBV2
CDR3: CASLGGTANTEAFF

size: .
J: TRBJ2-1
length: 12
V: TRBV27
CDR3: CASSLYGHEQFF

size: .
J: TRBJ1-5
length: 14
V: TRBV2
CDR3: CASTVEGNNQPQHF

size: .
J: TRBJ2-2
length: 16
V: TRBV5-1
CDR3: CASSRSGTSGAEELFF

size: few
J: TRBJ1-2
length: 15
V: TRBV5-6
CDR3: CASSLRGGDNYGYTF

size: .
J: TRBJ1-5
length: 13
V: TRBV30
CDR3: CAWSSGEGQPQHF

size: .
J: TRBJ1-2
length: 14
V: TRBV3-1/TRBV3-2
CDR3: CASSQEYGNYGYTF

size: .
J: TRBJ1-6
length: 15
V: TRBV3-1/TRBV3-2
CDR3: CASSQTMVLNSPLHF

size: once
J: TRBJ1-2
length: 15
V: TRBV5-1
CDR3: CASSLQGQGSYGYTF

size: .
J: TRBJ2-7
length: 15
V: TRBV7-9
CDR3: CASSRVAGGPYEQYF

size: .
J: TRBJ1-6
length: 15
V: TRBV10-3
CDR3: CAISVNGMSNSPLHF

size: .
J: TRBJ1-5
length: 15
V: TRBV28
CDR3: CASSPGQGSNQPQHF

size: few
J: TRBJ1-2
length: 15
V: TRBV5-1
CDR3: CASSFGTGASYGYTF